This TCR beta chain was documented in a study of shared clonotypes between healthy human individuals. Method: immunoSEQ multiplex PCR; TCRdb's copy keeps in-frame clones and lacks some. The data contain a few million clones, 90% to 96% of them seen just once; the ten biggest clones take up around 0.13%. Whole-study results and caveats: The four-donor shared clonotypes exceeded non-shared clonotypes in generation probability, with non-shared ones scoring lower.

A single count supports this clone. What it binds is unknown. This receptor was obtained from a young man in good health. Sequencing used naive CD4+ T cells sorted from blood. Sample subset: CD45RA+ positively selected.

CDR3 bases: TGTGCCAGCAGCGTAGCAGCTGGAGCACCCCTCCACTTT. Amino acids: CASSVAAGAPLHF. J is TRBJ1-6 and V is TRBV9, with D unresolved. Trimming took off 0 bases at V and 11 bases at J, with 9 bases between the two ends. The CDR3 is 13 amino acids. CDR1 is SGDLS, CDR2 YYNGEE, per germline.